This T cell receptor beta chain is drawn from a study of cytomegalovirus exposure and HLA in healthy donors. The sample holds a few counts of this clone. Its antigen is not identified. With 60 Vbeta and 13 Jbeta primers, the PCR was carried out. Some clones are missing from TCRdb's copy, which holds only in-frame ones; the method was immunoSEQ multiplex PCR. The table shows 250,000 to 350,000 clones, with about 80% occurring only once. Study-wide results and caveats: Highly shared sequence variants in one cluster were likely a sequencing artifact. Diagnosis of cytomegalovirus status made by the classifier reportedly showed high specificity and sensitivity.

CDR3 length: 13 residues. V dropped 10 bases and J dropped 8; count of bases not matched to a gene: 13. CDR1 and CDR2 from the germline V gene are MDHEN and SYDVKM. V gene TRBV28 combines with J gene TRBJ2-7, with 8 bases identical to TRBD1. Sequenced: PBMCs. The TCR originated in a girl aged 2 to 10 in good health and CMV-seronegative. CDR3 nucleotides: TGTGCCACTACGTCCCGGGACAGGAATAAGCAGTACTTC. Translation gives CATTSRDRNKQYF.